This entry lists 21 T cell receptor beta chains sequenced from one sample in a study of OX40 agonist ivuxolimab in advanced cancers. The repertoire was sequenced with immunoSEQ multiplex PCR; TCRdb's copy has only in-frame clones and lacks some. The sample lists under 70,000 clones; roughly 85% were seen once. The specimen comprised CD4+ or CD8+ T cells sorted from blood, sampled in a trial of the OX40 agonist ivuxolimab. The receptors originated from an adult with an advanced solid tumor such as melanoma, head and neck, liver or kidney cancer.

The count of this clone is one. The chain's CDR3 is CASSVAQGTEAFF. The CDR3 DNA is TGTGCCAGCAGCGTAGCGCAGGGCACTGAAGCTTTCTTT. J is TRBJ1-1 and V is TRBV9; TRBD1 is a possible D gene (5 bases). The V gene's germline CDR1 is SGDLS and CDR2 YYNGEE. This CDR3 contains 13 residues. The V gene lost 0 bases and the J gene lost 4 bases, with 7 bases spanning the gap.

The chain has TRBV2 and TRBJ2-2, with 11 bases fitting TRBD1. Germline V CDR1 and CDR2: SNHLY, FYNNEI. This CDR3 spans 16 amino acids. With V trimmed by 6 bases and J by 6 bases, 9 bases remained unmatched. CDR3: CASRAGTGGIAGELFF. Written as DNA, the CDR3 is TGTGCCAGCAGGGCCGGGACAGGGGGAATCGCCGGGGAGCTGTTTTTT.

This rearrangement joins TRBV5-4 to TRBJ2-1; D is possibly TRBD2 (6 bases). This CDR3 region has 19 residues. Germline values: CDR1 SGHNT, CDR2 YYREEE (reference sequence). Trimming removed 1 base at V and 8 bases at J, with 28 bases between. CDR3 coding DNA: TGTGCCAGCAGCTTGCCGTCGGGGACTCGACAAGGGCCGGCGGATGAGCAGTTCTTC. Amino acids: CASSLPSGTRQGPADEQFF.

The chain is built from TRBV18 and TRBJ2-2; possible D gene TRBD1, 6 bases. V was trimmed by 8 bases and J by 0 bases, leaving 16 bases between them. The germline gives CDR1 KGHSH, CDR2 LQKENI. The CDR3 extends over 16 amino acids. The CDR3 loop is CASAFWTATNTGELFF. The CDR3 nucleotides read TGTGCCAGCGCCTTCTGGACAGCTACGAACACCGGGGAGCTGTTTTTT.

In this sample, this clone turned up a few times. CDR3 protein: CASSLAESGTGELFF. As DNA, the CDR3 is TGCGCCAGCAGCTTGGCCGAGTCGGGGACCGGGGAGCTGTTTTTT. The chain couples TRBV5-1 to TRBJ2-2, with TRBD2 as a possible D gene (5 bases). Trimming cost V 0 bases and J 5 bases, with 11 bases left between them. Per germline, CDR1 SGHRS and CDR2 YFSETQ. The CDR3 is made up of 15 amino acids.

The rearrangement links TRBV9 to TRBJ2-5; D not resolved. Looked up from germline, CDR1 is SGDLS and CDR2 is YYNGEE. The V end was cut by 2 bases, the J end by 2 bases, with 19 bases between. The CDR3 totals 17 residues. This CDR3 is CASSVISNSEPQETQYF. The CDR3 DNA is TGTGCCAGCAGCGTTATCAGCAACAGCGAGCCTCAAGAGACCCAGTACTTC.

This sequence joins TRBV6-5 and TRBJ2-7, with 7 bases identical to TRBD1. The CDR3 runs 14 residues. Germline CDR1 reads MNHEY; CDR2 reads SVGAGI. V was clipped by 6 bases and J by 0 bases; unmatched bases: 5. In nucleotides, the CDR3 is TGTGCCAGCAGACAGGGGTTGAGCTCCTACGAGCAGTACTTC. Translated, it gives CASRQGLSSYEQYF.

This rearrangement joins TRBV19 to TRBJ1-1, with 9 positions matching TRBD1. J lost 4 bases, V lost 5 bases, and 5 bases had no gene match. The V gene's germline CDR1 is LNHDA and CDR2 SQIVND (reference sequence). The CDR3 length is 14 residues. The CDR3 loop reads CASSRQGDSTEAFF. The CDR3 DNA is TGTGCCAGTAGTCGACAGGGGGATAGCACTGAAGCTTTCTTT. Supplemented by reference TRBV19 and TRBJ1-1, the full variable domain reads DGGITQSPKYLFRKEGQNVTLSCEQNLNHDAMYWYRQDPGQGLRLIYYSQIVNDFQKGDIAEGYSVSREKKESFPLTVTSAQKNPTAFYLCASSRQGDSTEAFFGQGTRLTVV.

The V and J genes are TRBV11-3 and TRBJ2-5, with D perhaps being TRBD1 or TRBD2 (6 bases each). The germline gives CDR1 SGHNT, CDR2 YENEEA. The CDR3 sequence is 15 residues long. V lost 3 bases and J 3 bases, leaving 14 bases between the germline ends. CDR3 amino acids: CASSFEGGEEETQYF. The CDR3 DNA is TGTGCCAGCAGCTTTGAGGGGGGAGAGGAAGAGACCCAGTACTTC.

The chain is built from TRBV28 and TRBJ2-4; 9 bases line up with TRBD1. With V trimmed by 6 bases and J by 1 base, 4 bases remained unmatched. Germline V gene sequence: CDR1 MDHEN, CDR2 SYDVKM. This CDR3 region has 15 residues. This chain's CDR3 is CASRGQGWAKNIQYF. The CDR3 DNA sequence: TGTGCCAGCAGGGGACAGGGTTGGGCCAAAAACATTCAGTACTTC.

This sequence joins TRBV29-1 and TRBJ1-2; the match to TRBD1 covers 9 bases. The CDR3 loop spans 14 amino acids. J gave up 6 bases and V 8 bases, and 13 bases lay outside the gene matches. Germline V gives CDR1 SQVTM, CDR2 ANQGSEA. The chain's CDR3 is CSQITPGQGDGYTF. CDR3 coding DNA: TGCAGCCAAATCACACCGGGACAGGGCGATGGCTACACCTTC.

The rearrangement links TRBV5-8 to TRBJ2-1, with D tentatively TRBD1 (5 bases). Trimming took off 5 bases at V and 9 bases at J, with 27 bases between the two ends. The CDR3 totals 17 residues. Looked up from germline, CDR1 is SGHTS and CDR2 is YDEGEE. CDR3 bases: TGTGCCAGCAGGGGAACCCTGACAGAAAGTCCAAGCAGTGAGCAGTTCTTC. Its translation: CASRGTLTESPSSEQFF. The full variable domain, with the rest looked up from reference TRBV5-8 and TRBJ2-1, is EAGVTQSPTHLIKTRGQQATLRCSPISGHTSVYWYQQALGLGLQFLLWYDEGEERNRGNFPPRFSGRQFPNYSSELNVNALELEDSALYLCASRGTLTESPSSEQFFGPGTRLTVL.

This clone was found once. J is TRBJ2-2 and V is TRBV7-6, with D unclear. This CDR3 is 15 amino acids long. The germline V and J ends were trimmed by 5 bases and 1 base, with 11 bases remaining between them. From germline, CDR1 is SGHVS and CDR2 FNYEAQ. Here the CDR3 reads CASSLGQMNTGELFF. The CDR3 DNA is TGTGCCAGCAGCCTCGGGCAGATGAACACCGGGGAGCTGTTTTTT.

The V and J genes are TRBV4-3 and TRBJ2-2; a possible D gene is TRBD2 (5 bases). Trimming removed 0 bases from V and 10 bases from J, with 6 bases in between. Looked up from germline, CDR1 is LGHNA and CDR2 is YSLEER. This CDR3 comprises 12 residues. CDR3 residues: CASSQDSVELFF. In DNA form, the CDR3 reads TGCGCCAGCAGCCAAGATAGCGTGGAGCTGTTTTTT.

The chain couples TRBV5-4 to TRBJ1-1; a possible D gene is TRBD1 (6 bases). The CDR3 loop spans 15 amino acids. Per germline, CDR1 SGHNT and CDR2 YYREEE (reference sequence). Trimming cost V 9 bases and J 3 bases, with 21 bases left between them. The CDR3 is CATQLGGQGDTEAFF. DNA for the CDR3: TGTGCCACCCAACTCGGGGGCCAGGGCGACACTGAAGCTTTCTTT.

The V call is TRBV5-1, the J call TRBJ2-3, with 10 bases aligning to TRBD2. Germline CDR1 is SGHRS and CDR2 is YFSETQ. The V segment lost 2 bases and the J segment 4 bases; nucleotides outside the gene matches: 4. CDR3 length: 15 residues. The CDR3 loop reads CASSLAGGLADTQYF. In DNA, the CDR3 is TGCGCCAGCAGCTTAGCGGGGGGGCTGGCAGATACGCAGTATTTT.

The chain recombines TRBV19 with TRBJ2-2; D is uncertain. V was trimmed by 3 bases and J by 0 bases, leaving 5 bases between them. The CDR3 loop spans 14 amino acids. The germline V gene has CDR1 LNHDA and CDR2 SQIVND (reference sequence). The CDR3 spells CASSIRANTGELFF. CDR3 nucleotides: TGTGCCAGTAGTATCCGCGCGAACACCGGGGAGCTGTTTTTT.

A single count supports this clone. V and J are TRBV5-6 and TRBJ1-1; D is perhaps TRBD1 (6 bases). CDR1 and CDR2 (germline): SGHDT, YYEEEE. This CDR3 has 14 residues. Trimming cost V 3 bases and J 6 bases, with 15 bases left between them. CDR3: CASSWGTFFAEAFF. CDR3 coding DNA: TGTGCCAGCAGCTGGGGGACATTTTTTGCTGAAGCTTTCTTT.

The gene calls are TRBV6-5 and TRBJ2-7; 7 nucleotides align to TRBD2. CDR3 length: 13 amino acids. Germline assignment: CDR1 MNHEY and CDR2 SVGAGI. After removal of 7 bases from V and 2 bases from J, the junction contained 5 bases not matched to a gene. The DNA of the CDR3 is TGTGCCAGCACCAAGGGAGGGACCTACGAGCAGTACTTC. This sequence encodes CASTKGGTYEQYF.

The chain recombines TRBV7-2 with TRBJ2-3, with 9 positions matching TRBD2. This CDR3 contains 16 residues. V was clipped by 5 bases and J by 3 bases; unmatched bases: 9. Germline V lookup: CDR1 SGHTA, CDR2 FQGNSA. As DNA, the CDR3 is TGTGCCAGCAGCCCGCTAGGCGGGGGGGCTACAGATACGCAGTATTTT. Translating it yields CASSPLGGGATDTQYF.

CDR3 sequence reads: CASSYSGGEAYEQYF. The CDR3 coding sequence is TGTGCCAGCAGTTATAGCGGGGGGGAGGCCTACGAGCAGTACTTC. The chain links TRBV6-5 to TRBJ2-7; TRBD2 agrees at 11 bases. The CDR3 consists of 15 residues. Germline values: CDR1 MNHEY, CDR2 SVGAGI. The V segment lost 3 bases and the J segment 2 bases; nucleotides outside the gene matches: 3.